This is a list of T cell receptor beta chains from one sample in a study of blood T cell repertoires in COVID-19. TCRdb's table, derived via immunoSEQ multiplex PCR, lists solely in-frame clones and lacks some. The table records roughly 250,000 clones, more than 70% of them present only once. Sequencing was performed on PBMCs or T cells enriched from blood (not recorded which). The receptors shown here come from a middle-aged woman with acute COVID-19. CDR3s include the opening cysteine and the closing phenylalanine or tryptophan. The D gene is left open where the match is weak. Clone sizes are given selectively: once, few, many, or a class where the clone is expanded.

d_gene	abundance	v_gene	j_gene	CDR3nt	CDR3aa
NA	NA	TRBV10-3	TRBJ1-4	TGTGCCATCAGCGCAACTGGTAATGAAAAACTGTTTTTT	CAISATGNEKLFF
NA	NA	TRBV7-2	TRBJ1-1	TGTGCCAGCAGCTTAGAGATAAGGGGGGGTGGTGAAGCTTTCTTT	CASSLEIRGGGEAFF
NA	NA	TRBV27	TRBJ1-5	TGTGCCAGCAGTTTATCTGGGGGGTGGAATCAGCCCCAGCATTTT	CASSLSGGWNQPQHF
TRBD1	few	TRBV5-1	TRBJ2-3	TGCGCCAGCAGCTCGGGACAGATCACAGATACGCAGTATTTT	CASSSGQITDTQYF
TRBD1	NA	TRBV4-1	TRBJ1-4	TGCGCCAGCAGCCATATACAGGGGAAGAACGAAAAACTGTTTTTT	CASSHIQGKNEKLFF
TRBD1	NA	TRBV28	TRBJ1-4	TGTGCCAGCAGTTTAGGACAGGATAATGAAAAACTGTTTTTT	CASSLGQDNEKLFF
NA	few	TRBV27	TRBJ1-2	TGTGCCAGCAGCGTACAGGGCCAAGGCTACACCTTC	CASSVQGQGYTF
TRBD1	once	TRBV7-9	TRBJ1-2	TGTGCCAGCAGCTTATGGGACAGGGGAAACTATGGCTACACCTTC	CASSLWDRGNYGYTF
NA	NA	TRBV27	TRBJ1-4	TGTGCCAGCAGTTTATTTTTAGGAGCTACTGAAAAACTGTTTTTT	CASSLFLGATEKLFF
TRBD1	NA	TRBV7-9	TRBJ2-7	TGTGCCAGTGACCGGGACAGGGGATTTCGCGAGCAGTACTTC	CASDRDRGFREQYF
NA	once	TRBV7-9	TRBJ1-3	TGTGCCAGCAGCACGCTGAGCTCTGGAAACACCATATATTTT	CASSTLSSGNTIYF
TRBD2	NA	TRBV10-3	TRBJ2-1	TGTGCCATCAGTGACTCACGCACTAGCGGGAGGGCATACGAGCAGTTCTTC	CAISDSRTSGRAYEQFF
NA	NA	TRBV6-5	TRBJ1-1	TGTGCCAGCAGTTACTCGAATCAACAGGGGAACACTGAAGCTTTCTTT	CASSYSNQQGNTEAFF
TRBD1	NA	TRBV15	TRBJ2-5	TGTGCCACCAGCTCAAACCCGACAGGGGGTGGAGAGACCCAGTACTTC	CATSSNPTGGGETQYF
NA	NA	TRBV13	TRBJ2-1	TGTGCCAGCAGCTTAGGGTCCGGGGGAAGCTCCTACAATGAGCAGTTCTTC	CASSLGSGGSSYNEQFF
NA	NA	TRBV18	TRBJ1-1	TGTGCCAGCTCACCACGGGAGGGAAACACTGAAGCTTTCTTT	CASSPREGNTEAFF
TRBD2	NA	TRBV24-1	TRBJ2-2	TGTGCCACCAGGGGGACTAGCGGGAGGGGATCGAACACCGGGGAGCTGTTTTTT	CATRGTSGRGSNTGELFF
NA	NA	TRBV7-9	TRBJ1-5	TGTGCCAGCAGCTTAGACTTGAGCGATCAGCCCCAGCATTTT	CASSLDLSDQPQHF
TRBD2	NA	TRBV3-1/TRBV3-2	TRBJ2-2	TGTGCCAGCAGCCGGCGGGAGGGCCGGGGCGGGGAGCTGTTTTTT	CASSRREGRGGELFF
NA	NA	TRBV12-3/TRBV12-4	TRBJ2-1	TGTGCCAGCAGTGAGTTCAGGGGTGATGCGTTCTTC	CASSEFRGDAFF
TRBD1	NA	TRBV6-1	TRBJ1-5	TGTGCCAGCAGTGAAGCGCCGGGACAGGGGTTGCGTCAGCCCCAGCATTTT	CASSEAPGQGLRQPQHF
TRBD2	NA	TRBV4-1	TRBJ2-7	TGCGCCAGCAGCCAGGCAAGGACTAGCGGGAACTACGAGCAGTACTTC	CASSQARTSGNYEQYF
TRBD1	NA	TRBV5-1	TRBJ1-4	TGCGCCAGCAGCACAGGACAGGAGAATGAAAAACTGTTTTTT	CASSTGQENEKLFF
TRBD2	NA	TRBV6-6	TRBJ2-5	TGTGCCAGCAGCCCGGGACTAGCGGATTACCAAGAGACCCAGTACTTC	CASSPGLADYQETQYF
NA	NA	TRBV27	TRBJ1-4	TGTGCCAGCAGTTTATGGGACCCGGGAGTGAGCGAAAAACTGTTTTTT	CASSLWDPGVSEKLFF
TRBD2	NA	TRBV19	TRBJ2-2	TGTGCCAGTAGTAGAAGGGGACTAGCCGATTTGTTCACCGGGGAGCTGTTTTTT	CASSRRGLADLFTGELFF
NA	NA	TRBV5-1	TRBJ2-4	TGCGCCAGCAGCCCAAGACAGGAGCTGGACATTCAGTACTTC	CASSPRQELDIQYF